This T cell receptor beta chain is drawn from a study of blood T cell repertoires in COVID-19. The wider study: Whether acute or convalescent, the COVID-19 samples came from the United States, Italy and Spain. In each case, the material was cDNA or gDNA derived from T cells, B-cell-depleted T cells, or PBMCs.

Unmatched junction bases numbered 1, after V lost 5 bases and J lost 1 base. There are 15 residues in the CDR3. Germline CDR1 and CDR2: MRHNA and SNTAGT. Cohorts were determined from participant-reported clinical history. As processed by the authors: Cell counts per sample came from amplifying reference gene primers. Clones were sequenced by immunoSEQ multiplex PCR, and TCRdb holds only the in-frame ones, with some missing. For V, J and clone size, that table is used; D and trimming come from the DNA. The sample holds around 220,000 clones, around 88% seen once. This TCR derives from a woman aged 50 to 60 with acute COVID-19. The sequenced sample was PBMCs or T cells enriched from blood (not recorded which). V usage is TRBV6-4 and J usage is TRBJ2-2, with 10 bases lining up with TRBD2. In DNA form, the CDR3 reads TGTGCCAGCAGTACTAGCGGGATGAACACCGGGGAGCTGTTTTTT. Translating it yields CASSTSGMNTGELFF.